This T cell receptor beta chain was sequenced during a study of T-cell memory formation after mild COVID-19. Study context: Clusters were largely donor specific.

With V trimmed by 6 bases and J by 5 bases, 3 bases remained unmatched. This CDR3 comprises 12 residues. Germline V gives CDR1 MDHEN, CDR2 SYDVKM. TCRdb recomputed calls from the 5' RACE reads with MiXCR, one row per CDR3 protein. Of roughly 510,000 distinct CDR3 sequences listed, 15% to 20% were seen once; the top ten hold about 8.1%. This clonotype was picked up a small number of times. This chain connects TRBV28 to TRBJ2-5, with 7 bases identical to TRBD2. Sequencing was done on a sample of PBMCs or a T cell subset sorted from them (not recorded which). The sequence derives from an adult woman who had mild COVID-19 (a few samples of this study predate the infection). Cell type and time point are not known. The CDR3 spells CASRGTTETQYF. In nucleotides, the CDR3 is TGTGCCAGCAGGGGGACTACTGAGACCCAGTACTTC.